The entry that follows covers one TCR beta chain sequence. Its cognate antigen is unknown. The repertoire was sequenced with immunoSEQ multiplex PCR; TCRdb's copy has only in-frame clones and lacks some. Of hundreds of clones in the sample, approximately 80% were seen once. These data come from a study of immune cell composition in non-small cell lung cancer. Overall study: Histologic subtype was mainly adenocarcinoma or squamous cell carcinoma.

The CDR3 totals 12 residues. Per the germline V gene, CDR1 is SEHNR and CDR2 is FQNEAQ (reference sequence). Trimming cost V 1 base and J 6 bases, with 6 bases left between them. The normal lung sample lay at least 3 cm, and maximally far, from the tumour. Frozen unsorted single-cell suspensions supplied the genomic DNA. Study-level findings and limits: Shared sequences between tumour-reactive and dominant in vivo clones were not proven.

The chain employs TRBV7-9 and TRBJ1-2; the D is unclear. Sequences were obtained from non-adjacent lung tissue. This sequence was found in a human donor with non-small cell lung cancer. The CDR3 loop reads CASSLGTDGYTF. The DNA for the CDR3 is TGTGCCAGCAGCTTAGGGACTGATGGCTACACCTTC. Drawing the rest from reference TRBV7-9 and TRBJ1-2, the complete variable domain is DTGVSQNPRHKITKRGQNVTFRCDPISEHNRLYWYRQTLGQGPEFLTYFQNEAQLEKSRLLSDRFSAERPKGSFSTLEIQRTEQGDSAMYLCASSLGTDGYTFGSGTRLTVV.